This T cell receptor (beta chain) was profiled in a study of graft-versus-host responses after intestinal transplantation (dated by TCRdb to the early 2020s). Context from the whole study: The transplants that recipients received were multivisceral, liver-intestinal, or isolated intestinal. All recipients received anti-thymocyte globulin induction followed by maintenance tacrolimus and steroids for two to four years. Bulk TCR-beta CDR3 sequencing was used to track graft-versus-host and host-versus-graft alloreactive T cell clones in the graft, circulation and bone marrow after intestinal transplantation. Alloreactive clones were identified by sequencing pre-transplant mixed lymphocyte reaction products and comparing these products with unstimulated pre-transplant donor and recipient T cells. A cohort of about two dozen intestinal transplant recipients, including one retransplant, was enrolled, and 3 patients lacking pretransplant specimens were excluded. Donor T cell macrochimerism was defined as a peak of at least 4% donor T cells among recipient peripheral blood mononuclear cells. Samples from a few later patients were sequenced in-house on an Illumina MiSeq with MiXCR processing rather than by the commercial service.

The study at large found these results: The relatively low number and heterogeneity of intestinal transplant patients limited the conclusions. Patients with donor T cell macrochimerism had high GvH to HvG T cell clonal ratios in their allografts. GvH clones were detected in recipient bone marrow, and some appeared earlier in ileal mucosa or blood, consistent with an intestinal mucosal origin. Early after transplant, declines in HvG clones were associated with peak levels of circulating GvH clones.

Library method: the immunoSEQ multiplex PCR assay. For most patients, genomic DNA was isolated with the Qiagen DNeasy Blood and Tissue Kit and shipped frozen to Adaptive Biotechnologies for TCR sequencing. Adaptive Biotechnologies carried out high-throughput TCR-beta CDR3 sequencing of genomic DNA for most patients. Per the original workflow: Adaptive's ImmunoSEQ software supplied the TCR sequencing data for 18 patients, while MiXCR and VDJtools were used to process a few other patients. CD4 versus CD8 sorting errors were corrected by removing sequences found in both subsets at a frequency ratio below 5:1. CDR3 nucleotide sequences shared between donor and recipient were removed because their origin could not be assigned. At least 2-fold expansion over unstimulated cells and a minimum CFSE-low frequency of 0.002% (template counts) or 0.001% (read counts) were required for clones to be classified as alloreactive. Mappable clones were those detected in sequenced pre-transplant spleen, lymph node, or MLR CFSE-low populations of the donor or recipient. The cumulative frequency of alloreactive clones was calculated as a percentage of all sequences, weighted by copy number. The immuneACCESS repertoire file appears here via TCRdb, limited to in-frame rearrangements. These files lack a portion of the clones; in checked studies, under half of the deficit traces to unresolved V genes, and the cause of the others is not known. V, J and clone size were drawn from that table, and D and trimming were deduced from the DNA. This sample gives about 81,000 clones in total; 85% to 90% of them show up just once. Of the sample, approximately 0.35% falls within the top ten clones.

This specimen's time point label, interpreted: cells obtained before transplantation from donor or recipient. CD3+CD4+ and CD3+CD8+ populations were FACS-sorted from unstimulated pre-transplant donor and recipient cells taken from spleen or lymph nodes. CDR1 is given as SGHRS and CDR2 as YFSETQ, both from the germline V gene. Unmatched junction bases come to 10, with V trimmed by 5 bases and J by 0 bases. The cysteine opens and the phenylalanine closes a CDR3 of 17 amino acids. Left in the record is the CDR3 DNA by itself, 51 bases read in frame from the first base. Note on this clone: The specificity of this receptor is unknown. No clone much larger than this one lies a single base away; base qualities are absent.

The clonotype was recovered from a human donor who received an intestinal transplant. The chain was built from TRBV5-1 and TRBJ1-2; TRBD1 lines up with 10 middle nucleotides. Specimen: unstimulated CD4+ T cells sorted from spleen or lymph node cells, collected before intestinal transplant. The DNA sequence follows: TGCGCCAGCAGACCCGGGACAGGGGTGCAATCTAACTATGGCTACACCTTC. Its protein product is CASRPGTGVQSNYGYTF.